This T cell receptor beta chain was sequenced in a study of early T cells in non-severe SARS-CoV-2 infection. Regarding this clonotype: Its antigen is as yet unknown.

The study, taken as a whole, reports: Database matching using VDJdb favored anti-spike CD8 responses, with private and CD4 specificities left missing.

Attachment of unique molecular identifiers to individual cDNA molecules was performed. TCRdb itself ran the 5' RACE reads through MiXCR, one entry per CDR3 protein. The sample holds 35,000 to 45,000 distinct CDR3 sequences, roughly 7.9% seen once. The source is an adult who was a healthcare worker with PCR-confirmed SARS-CoV-2 infection or an uninfected control (not recorded which). Sequencing used whole blood, obtained at baseline.

The CDR3 loop reads CASRAGTGFISEQFF. The CDR3 region has the DNA TGTGCCAGCAGGGCCGGGACAGGATTTATTAGTGAGCAGTTCTTC. The chain couples TRBV27 to TRBJ2-1; 8 bases agree with TRBD1. The CDR3 totals 15 residues. V lost 6 bases to trimming and J lost 9 bases; unmatched junction nucleotides: 13. CDR1 and CDR2 from the germline V gene are MNHEY and SMNVEV (reference sequence).